This TCR beta chain emerged from a study of shared clonotypes between healthy human individuals. The germline gives CDR1 SGHAT, CDR2 FQNNGV. V lost 4 bases and J 7 bases, leaving 20 bases between the germline ends. CDR3 length: 16 amino acids. Every one of the donors was a Caucasian adult that lived in Nashville, Tennessee. Using immunoSEQ multiplex PCR, the repertoire was profiled, and TCRdb retains in-frame clones only, with some absent. The table records over 2 million clones, roughly 96% of them present only once. The sequence was obtained from a man younger than 35 in good health. The genes are TRBV11-2 and TRBJ2-1; the D gene is possibly TRBD2 (5 bases). Sequenced: naive CD4+ T cells sorted from blood. Subset defined: CD45RA+ positively selected. In DNA form, the CDR3 reads TGTGCCAGCAGCTCTCGGACTCTCCCATCTCGGAATGAGCAGTTCTTC. Amino acids: CASSSRTLPSRNEQFF.